This is a list of T cell receptor beta chains from one sample in a study of blood T cell repertoires in COVID-19. Profiled with immunoSEQ multiplex PCR; TCRdb holds only in-frame clones, not every one. The sample lists 250,000 to 350,000 clones; 84% were seen once. Sequencing input: peripheral blood. These receptors all stem from a human donor with COVID-19, enrolled during active disease. The donor label of this sample is uncertain. Both conserved end residues are part of each CDR3. The order of the fields is J gene, clone size, D gene, V gene, CDR3 DNA, CDR3 protein. D genes are given only for firm matches. A row's size may be missing; if present it is once, few, many or a size class.

>TRBJ2-4|-|-|TRBV19
TGTGCCAGTAGTATTATCGAGGGTGCCAAAAACATTCAGTACTTC
CASSIIEGAKNIQYF
>TRBJ2-6|-|-|TRBV21-1
TGTGCCAGCAGCAGTCATCCGGACAGGACCCCCTCTGGGGCCAACGTCCTGACTTTC
CASSSHPDRTPSGANVLTF
>TRBJ1-1|once|TRBD1|TRBV28
TGTGCCAGTCAGGGGGGCGGCGTCACTGAAGCTTTCTTT
CASQGGGVTEAFF
>TRBJ2-7|-|-|TRBV1
TGCACCAGCAGCCCCCGGACAGGGTGGGGGGGCTACGAGCAGTACTTC
CTSSPRTGWGGYEQYF
>TRBJ2-1|-|TRBD1|TRBV7-2
TGTGCCAGCAGCCGCCCCGGACAGGGGGGAAATGAGCAGTTCTTC
CASSRPGQGGNEQFF
>TRBJ1-5|many|TRBD1|TRBV10-2
TGCGCCAGCAGTGAGCCCTGGACAGGGGGGAATCAGCCCCAGCATTTT
CASSEPWTGGNQPQHF
>TRBJ1-2|once|TRBD1|TRBV9
TGTGCCAGCAGCGTAAGGGACAGGGGGAACTATGGCTACACCTTC
CASSVRDRGNYGYTF
>TRBJ1-1|-|TRBD1|TRBV5-1
TGCGCCAGCAGCCCCCTCCGACAGGGGGTGCTTCCCACTGAAGCTTTCTTT
CASSPLRQGVLPTEAFF
>TRBJ2-3|-|TRBD1|TRBV5-1
TGCGCCAGCAGCTTGGACAGGGGGCTCACAGATACGCAGTATTTT
CASSLDRGLTDTQYF
>TRBJ2-3|few|TRBD1|TRBV14
TGTGCCAGCAGCCCCCGGACAGGTTATGCAGATACGCAGTATTTT
CASSPRTGYADTQYF
>TRBJ1-1|-|-|TRBV11-2
TGTGCCAGCAGCCGACCGGGAGGAAATGAAGCTTTCTTT
CASSRPGGNEAFF
>TRBJ1-1|-|-|TRBV6-6
TGTGCCAGCAGAGACAGGCAGACAAGGGCTTTCTTT
CASRDRQTRAFF
>TRBJ1-2|-|TRBD1|TRBV6-5
TGTGCCAGCCGGTCCGGGGACAGGGTGGACTATGGCTACACCTTC
CASRSGDRVDYGYTF
>TRBJ2-1|-|-|TRBV5-1
TGCGCCAGCAGCTTGGCCGGGCAGCGGAACAATGAGCAGTTCTTC
CASSLAGQRNNEQFF
>TRBJ2-7|-|-|TRBV28
TGTGCCAGCAGCCCGTCCCGGGGTCTCTTTTACGAGCAGTACTTC
CASSPSRGLFYEQYF
>TRBJ2-5|-|-|TRBV24-1
TGTGCCACCAGTGGCGGGGCGGGGGAGACCCAGTACTTC
CATSGGAGETQYF
>TRBJ2-1|-|TRBD2|TRBV29-1
TGCAGCGTTGAGGGGCTAGCGGATACTTACAATGAGCAGTTCTTC
CSVEGLADTYNEQFF
>TRBJ1-6|-|TRBD1|TRBV5-1
TGCGCCAGCAGCCCGGGACAGCGGAATAATTCACCCCTCCACTTT
CASSPGQRNNSPLHF
>TRBJ2-7|-|-|TRBV19
TGTGCCAGTAGTAGCGGGAGAGGGGGCTACGAGCAGTACTTC
CASSSGRGGYEQYF
>TRBJ2-1|-|-|TRBV11-2
TGTGCCAGCAGCTCCCTGGCGGGCCTATACAATGAGCAGTTCTTC
CASSSLAGLYNEQFF
>TRBJ1-1|-|TRBD1|TRBV30
TGTGCCTGGAGGGGACAGGGGGCTGGTGAAGCTTTCTTT
CAWRGQGAGEAFF
>TRBJ1-2|few|-|TRBV19
TGTGCCAGTAGTATAGGCGGGCAGTACTATGGCTACACCTTC
CASSIGGQYYGYTF
>TRBJ1-3|-|-|TRBV19
TGTGCCAGTAGTCCAAACCCAGACTCTGGAAACACCATATATTTT
CASSPNPDSGNTIYF
>TRBJ1-1|once|-|TRBV30
TGTGCCTGGAGTCGGGCGGGAGGTGAAGCTTTCTTT
CAWSRAGGEAFF
>TRBJ2-1|-|-|TRBV4-2
TGTGCCAGCAGCCCAGGGTCGAGAGCCTACAATGAGCAGTTCTTC
CASSPGSRAYNEQFF
>TRBJ1-1|-|-|TRBV28
TGTGCCAGCAGTTTACAGGGGCCGTCTGCCCGGAACACTGAAGCTTTCTTT
CASSLQGPSARNTEAFF
>TRBJ1-1|-|-|TRBV12-3/TRBV12-4
TGTGCCAGCAGTTTTCAGGGAGGGACTGAAGCTTTCTTT
CASSFQGGTEAFF
>TRBJ2-1|-|-|TRBV11-2
TGTGCCAGCAGCCAATCTGCAGCGGTGTACAATGAGCAGTTCTTC
CASSQSAAVYNEQFF
>TRBJ2-3|-|TRBD2|TRBV2
TGTGCCAGGAGTGGGGGACTAGCGGGAGTAGATACGCAGTATTTT
CARSGGLAGVDTQYF
>TRBJ1-5|-|-|TRBV6-5
TGTGCCAGCGGCGAGGAGCGAAATCAGCCCCAGCATTTT
CASGEERNQPQHF
>TRBJ1-6|-|-|TRBV16
TGTGCCAGCAGCCAATCGATTGGGGCCACCTTCCACTTT
CASSQSIGATFHF
>TRBJ1-2|once|TRBD1|TRBV28
TGTGCCAGCAGTCTGACAGGGGGCTACTATGGCTACACCTTC
CASSLTGGYYGYTF
>TRBJ1-5|-|-|TRBV12-3/TRBV12-4
TGTGCGTCGGGACAGCCCCAGCATTTT
CASGQPQHF
>TRBJ1-6|-|-|TRBV19
TGTGCCAGTAGTAGGAAAACGGGACGGGAGAATTCACCCCTCCACTTT
CASSRKTGRENSPLHF
>TRBJ2-7|-|TRBD2|TRBV7-9
TGTGCCAGCAGCAGTAGCGGGAGGGCCTACGAGCAGTACTTC
CASSSSGRAYEQYF
>TRBJ2-7|-|TRBD2|TRBV5-6
TGTGCCAGCAGCTTGCTAACTAGCGGGAGTTACGAGCAGTACTTC
CASSLLTSGSYEQYF
>TRBJ2-5|-|-|TRBV19
TGTGCCAGTAGTATGGCAGGGACTTTGCAAGAGACCCAGTACTTC
CASSMAGTLQETQYF
>TRBJ2-1|many|TRBD2|TRBV30
TGTGCCTGGTCCCCTAGCGGGAGGAACAATGAGCAGTTCTTC
CAWSPSGRNNEQFF
>TRBJ2-2|-|TRBD2|TRBV7-8
TGTGCCAGCAGCCCCTTTCTAGCGGGAGGGTCGAATGCCGGGGAGCTGTTTTTT
CASSPFLAGGSNAGELFF
>TRBJ2-7|once|TRBD2|TRBV7-9
TGTGCCAGCAGCTCCGGACTAGCGGTATACGAGCAGTACTTC
CASSSGLAVYEQYF
>TRBJ1-1|once|TRBD1|TRBV7-2
TGTGCCAGCAGCGCGACCTCGGACAGGCGCACTGAAGCTTTCTTT
CASSATSDRRTEAFF
>TRBJ2-7|-|-|TRBV21-1
TGTGCCAGCAGCAAATATCCGGGGACTAGCGGGATCGCACCAACTTACGAGCAGTACTTC
CASSKYPGTSGIAPTYEQYF
>TRBJ1-1|-|-|TRBV27
TGTGCCAGCAGGTTGGAGGGGATTTTGAACACTGAAGCTTTCTTT
CASRLEGILNTEAFF
>TRBJ2-1|-|TRBD2|TRBV2
TGTGCCAGCAGTGCTCGTAGAGCCGGGACTAGCGGGAGTGGTGAGCAGTTCTTC
CASSARRAGTSGSGEQFF
>TRBJ2-6|few|TRBD1|TRBV30
TGTGCCTGGACCCCCCCGGGACAGGCTAGGTCTGGGGCCAACGTCCTGACTTTC
CAWTPPGQARSGANVLTF
>TRBJ2-1|-|TRBD2|TRBV14
TGTGCCAGCTCTAGCGGGAGGCTTCGTGAGCAGTTCTTC
CASSSGRLREQFF
>TRBJ2-7|-|-|TRBV7-6
TGTGCCAGCAGCTTAGGGGGAGACGAGCAGTACTTC
CASSLGGDEQYF
>TRBJ1-1|-|-|TRBV28
TGTGCCAGCCTCGGGACAACTTCGATCGAGAACACTGAAGCTTTCTTT
CASLGTTSIENTEAFF
>TRBJ2-1|-|-|TRBV27
TGTGCCACCGCCAAACGGGAGATTAAGGTGGGACAGTTCTTC
CATAKREIKVGQFF
>TRBJ2-1|few|TRBD2|TRBV27
TGTGCCAGCAGCCGCTTTAGAGCGGGAGGGCGTTTCTCCTACAATGAGCAGTTCTTC
CASSRFRAGGRFSYNEQFF
>TRBJ2-7|many|TRBD1|TRBV7-9
TGTGCCAGCAGTTTGACAGGGGGAGGCTACGAGCAGTACTTC
CASSLTGGGYEQYF
>TRBJ2-5|-|-|TRBV30
TGTGCCTGGAGTATTCGGAGCCAAGAGACCCAGTACTTC
CAWSIRSQETQYF
>TRBJ1-2|-|TRBD1|TRBV5-1
TGCGCCAGCAGCTTAAAGGGGGCCACAGGCTACACCTTC
CASSLKGATGYTF
>TRBJ1-6|few|-|TRBV6-5
TGTGCCAGCAGTTACTCGGGGCGGTCACCCCTCCACTTT
CASSYSGRSPLHF